The rows below give T cell receptor beta chains drawn from one sample of a study of Graves' ophthalmopathy and Graves' hyperthyroidism. TCRdb redid the calling of the multiplex PCR reads with MiXCR, one entry per CDR3 protein. The sample lists around 520,000 distinct CDR3 sequences, under 40% occurring once. The sequenced sample was peripheral blood or thyroid tissue (not recorded which). The receptors shown here come from an adult man with Graves' hyperthyroidism. The CDR3 runs from the conserved cysteine through the conserved F or W. The order of the fields is clone size, V gene, D gene, J gene, CDR3 DNA, CDR3 protein. The D gene is left open where the match is weak. Clone size appears in some rows only: once, few, many, or a class for an expanded clone.

clone_size: few
v_call: TRBV3-1
d_call: TRBD1
j_call: TRBJ1-6
cdr3_nt: TGTGCCAGCAGCCGGATTTGGAACAGGGGGCAGGTTTCTCTCCACTTT
cdr3_aa: CASSRIWNRGQVSLHF

clone_size: few
v_call: TRBV29-1
d_call: .
j_call: TRBJ2-1
cdr3_nt: TGCAGCGTTGTGGGTGGGAACTACAATGAGCAGTTCTTC
cdr3_aa: CSVVGGNYNEQFF

clone_size: .
v_call: TRBV2
d_call: .
j_call: TRBJ2-7
cdr3_nt: TGTGCCAGCAGTAGACAGTTTCCCCACGAGCAGTACTTC
cdr3_aa: CASSRQFPHEQYF

clone_size: .
v_call: TRBV11-2
d_call: .
j_call: TRBJ1-6
cdr3_nt: TGTGCCAGCACCCAACTAAGTCGCTCACCCCTCCACTTT
cdr3_aa: CASTQLSRSPLHF

clone_size: many
v_call: TRBV20-1
d_call: .
j_call: TRBJ1-1
cdr3_nt: TGCAGTGCCCCCGGCTGGGGACTGAACACTGAAGCTTTCTTT
cdr3_aa: CSAPGWGLNTEAFF

clone_size: .
v_call: TRBV15
d_call: .
j_call: TRBJ1-3
cdr3_nt: TGTGCCACCAGCAGAGATCTAGTACAGGGTGGAAACACCATATATTTT
cdr3_aa: CATSRDLVQGGNTIYF

clone_size: .
v_call: TRBV7-2
d_call: .
j_call: TRBJ1-3
cdr3_nt: TGTGCCAGCAGCTTACAGAACACCATATATTTT
cdr3_aa: CASSLQNTIYF

clone_size: .
v_call: TRBV7-9
d_call: TRBD1
j_call: TRBJ1-2
cdr3_nt: TGTGCCAGCAGCTCAGGGGACAGCGCGTACTATGGCTACACCTTC
cdr3_aa: CASSSGDSAYYGYTF

clone_size: many
v_call: TRBV7-2
d_call: .
j_call: TRBJ1-1
cdr3_nt: TGTGCCAGCAGCTTAGCACGACAGGATATGGACACTGAAGCTTTCTTT
cdr3_aa: CASSLARQDMDTEAFF

clone_size: few
v_call: TRBV27
d_call: TRBD2
j_call: TRBJ2-7
cdr3_nt: TGTGCCAGCAGGCTAGGGACTAGCGGCTCCTACGAGCAGTACTTC
cdr3_aa: CASRLGTSGSYEQYF

clone_size: .
v_call: TRBV10-3
d_call: .
j_call: TRBJ2-7
cdr3_nt: TGTGCCAGCACCCGCGAGGGGAAAGGATACGAGCAGTACTTC
cdr3_aa: CASTREGKGYEQYF

clone_size: many
v_call: TRBV9
d_call: .
j_call: TRBJ1-2
cdr3_nt: TGTGCCAGCAGCGTAGACAGCCAGGGGTTCAATGGCTACACCTTC
cdr3_aa: CASSVDSQGFNGYTF

clone_size: many
v_call: TRBV6-6
d_call: TRBD1
j_call: TRBJ1-6
cdr3_nt: TGTGCCAGCAACGACAGGGAGGCCTATAATTCACCCCTCCACTTT
cdr3_aa: CASNDREAYNSPLHF

clone_size: many
v_call: TRBV20-1
d_call: TRBD1
j_call: TRBJ1-6
cdr3_nt: TGCAGTGCTCCCCGGACAGGGTTGAATTCACCCCTCCACTTT
cdr3_aa: CSAPRTGLNSPLHF

clone_size: .
v_call: TRBV24-1
d_call: TRBD1
j_call: TRBJ2-7
cdr3_nt: TGTGCCACCAGTGTCTCGAGGGGGCCCCACCCAACCAATGAGCAGTACTTC
cdr3_aa: CATSVSRGPHPTNEQYF

clone_size: many
v_call: TRBV7-9
d_call: .
j_call: TRBJ2-7
cdr3_nt: TGTGCCAGCAGCTTAGGGACAAATGAGCAGTACTTC
cdr3_aa: CASSLGTNEQYF

clone_size: .
v_call: TRBV9
d_call: .
j_call: TRBJ2-2
cdr3_nt: TGTGCCAGCAGCGTAGAGGGCAGCGGGGAGCTGTTTTTT
cdr3_aa: CASSVEGSGELFF

clone_size: many
v_call: TRBV9
d_call: .
j_call: TRBJ1-2
cdr3_nt: TGTGCCAGCAGCGTAGCAGATAGGTCCTATGGCTACACCTTC
cdr3_aa: CASSVADRSYGYTF

clone_size: .
v_call: TRBV2
d_call: TRBD1
j_call: TRBJ2-1
cdr3_nt: TGTGCCAGCAGGGCATCCGGGACAGGAGCGAATGAGCAGTTCTTC
cdr3_aa: CASRASGTGANEQFF

clone_size: .
v_call: TRBV24-1
d_call: TRBD2
j_call: TRBJ2-7
cdr3_nt: TGTGCCAGCACCACCCGGGGAGGGAGACCCTACGAGCAGTACTTC
cdr3_aa: CASTTRGGRPYEQYF

clone_size: many
v_call: TRBV25-1
d_call: .
j_call: TRBJ1-2
cdr3_nt: TGTGCCAGCAGTGAACCCGCACCGTACTATGGCTACACCTTC
cdr3_aa: CASSEPAPYYGYTF

clone_size: many
v_call: TRBV5-8
d_call: .
j_call: TRBJ2-5
cdr3_nt: TGTGCCAGCAGCTTTCCGCCGGAACAAGAGACCCAGTACTTC
cdr3_aa: CASSFPPEQETQYF

clone_size: many
v_call: TRBV9
d_call: .
j_call: TRBJ2-7
cdr3_nt: TGTGCCAGCAGCGTAGTGGGGGACACCAACTACGAGCAGTACTTC
cdr3_aa: CASSVVGDTNYEQYF

clone_size: many
v_call: TRBV12-3/TRBV12-4
d_call: TRBD2
j_call: TRBJ2-7
cdr3_nt: TGTGCCAGCAGCCGTAGCGGGGTCTACGAGCAGTACTTC
cdr3_aa: CASSRSGVYEQYF

clone_size: few
v_call: TRBV9
d_call: TRBD2
j_call: TRBJ2-2
cdr3_nt: TGTGCCAGCACCCCCCGAGGCGGGGGGGCGGCCGGGGAGCTGTTTTTT
cdr3_aa: CASTPRGGGAAGELFF

clone_size: many
v_call: TRBV7-9
d_call: .
j_call: TRBJ2-7
cdr3_nt: TGTGCCAGCAGCTCGGGACTGCGTTCCTACGAGCAGTACTTC
cdr3_aa: CASSSGLRSYEQYF

clone_size: .
v_call: TRBV5-6
d_call: .
j_call: TRBJ1-1
cdr3_nt: TGTGCCAGCAGCTTGTTGGCGGGTGAAGCTTTCTTT
cdr3_aa: CASSLLAGEAFF

clone_size: .
v_call: TRBV20-1
d_call: .
j_call: TRBJ2-5
cdr3_nt: TGCAGTGCCCGACCTCCACAAGAGACCCAGTACTTC
cdr3_aa: CSARPPQETQYF

clone_size: .
v_call: TRBV19
d_call: TRBD2
j_call: TRBJ2-3
cdr3_nt: TGTGCCAGTAGTATGACTAGCGTAAGCACAGATACGCAGTATTTT
cdr3_aa: CASSMTSVSTDTQYF

clone_size: .
v_call: TRBV2
d_call: .
j_call: TRBJ1-1
cdr3_nt: TGTGCCAGCACGGGAGACAGCGTCGTAACTGAAGCTTTCTTT
cdr3_aa: CASTGDSVVTEAFF